The clone carrying this T cell receptor (beta chain) appeared many times. Its antigen is not known. The V end lost 1 base, the J end lost 6 bases, and 7 bases lay between the germline ends. This CDR3 comprises 14 residues. Germline CDR1 SGHTA, CDR2 FQGNSA. These data originate in a study of T cells in Graves' hyperthyroidism and ophthalmopathy. Overall study results and limits: Ophthalmopathy was distinguished from stable hyperthyroidism by 13 V-J signatures.

In making diagnoses, clinical symptoms, serum thyroxine and TRAb, thyroid ultrasound and orbital computed tomography were all used. RNA transcripts yielded amplified TCR beta CDR3 regions. A first-round RT-PCR of the TCR CDR3 used the HTBI primer set. TCRdb recomputed calls from the multiplex PCR reads with MiXCR, one row per CDR3 protein. The table has roughly 500,000 distinct CDR3 sequences, under 25% seen once. This sequence originates from a woman in her 70s with Graves' ophthalmopathy. Source material: blood. The chain recombines TRBV7-2 with TRBJ1-6; D unclear. The CDR3 coding sequence is TGTGCCAGCAGCTTAGGACGTGGTAATTCACCCCTCCACTTT. As protein: CASSLGRGNSPLHF.